This T cell receptor beta chain was identified in a study of post-analysis software for immune sequencing data (dated by TCRdb to between 2014 and 2017). About the full investigation: Disease courses on record covered relapsing-remitting, secondary progressive and progressive-relapsing multiple sclerosis, though some patients had no subtype annotation. A subset of samples was prepared in parallel using single-end sample barcoding, then pooled and co-amplified after Illumina adapter ligation. The patient repertoires were set against under 12 previously published healthy control repertoires from donors whose ages ranged from about 6 to 25 years. Summary of the overall study and its limitations: The multiple sclerosis patient group was slightly younger than the control group. Normalized Chao1 diversity was significantly lower in multiple sclerosis patients than controls, suggesting substantial peripheral T-cell clonal expansion. Significantly higher frequencies in patients than in controls were found for roughly 5 TRBV segments, including TRBV5-6, TRBV5-1 and TRBV20-1. Strong co-clustering of samples prepared in the same batch was shown by direct clustering with F measure, prompting a batch-effect correction.

The junction shows trimming of 2 bases on V and 10 bases on J, plus 20 bases between the germline ends. Taken from the germline V gene, the CDR1 and CDR2 loops are SGHVT and SQSDAQ. The CDR3 holds 15 amino acids from the cysteine to the phenylalanine. Here the CDR3 DNA is all that survives: 45 bases in frame from base 1. The library was generated by PCR. Sequencing instrument: Illumina HiSeq 2500. To reduce PCR and sequencing biases, unique molecular identifiers were built into the TCR beta cDNA libraries. Per 1 to 10 million input T cells, some 500,000 cDNA molecules were obtained, such that each molecule approximated one T cell. The patient libraries were prepared and sequenced with the same protocol used for the earlier healthy control dataset. Within a given batch, samples were prepared together, multiplexed and sequenced on the same HiSeq lane. Per the original workflow: Raw barcoded reads were processed with MIGEC, and single-read molecular identifier groups were discarded before consensus assembly and CDR3 extraction. Clonotype tables were post-analysed with VDJtools, and diversity was normalized by down-sampling all datasets to the smallest sample size. To correct batch-related cross-sample contamination, repertoire overlap clustering matched CDR3 amino acid sequences but not nucleotide sequences. TCRdb reprocessing: public reads trimmed at Q25 with fastp, clones called with MiXCR, in-frame beta chains kept. Entries that share a CDR3 protein sequence are merged under the most common genes and DNA. The authors' filters were not applied to this entry. The sample includes about 460,000 distinct CDR3 sequences, with approximately 46% observed a single time. The ten largest clones take up 9.5% to 13% of the sample.

To demonstrate the VDJtools post-analysis software, TCR beta repertoires were profiled from the peripheral blood of about 13 young patients with multiple sclerosis. The multiple sclerosis patients were children and adolescents between about 6 and 16 years of age. This clonotype was counted a few times. Its specific antigen is unknown. The sample holds no much larger clone one base away, and base qualities are not on file. Sequencing was performed on blood. The sequence was collected from a girl aged 5 to 17 with multiple sclerosis. The sequence joins TRBV7-4 to TRBJ1-1; matching of 6 bases hints at TRBD1 as the D gene. For the CDR3, the sequence is CASSLKRTAYGGAFF. At the DNA level, the sequence is TGTGCCAGCAGCTTAAAACGGACAGCCTACGGTGGAGCTTTCTTT.